One and the same sample provided the 31 T cell receptor beta chains below, sequenced in a study of T cell repertoires in cytomegalovirus infection. TCRdb reprocessed the reads with MiXCR, giving one entry per CDR3 protein. The data show 150,000 to 200,000 distinct CDR3 sequences, 14% seen once. The sample comprised PBMCs. These receptors came from a human donor in good health (CMV status not recorded). Some clones in this sample may be carry-over from other donors' samples.

The rearrangement links TRBV3-1 to TRBJ2-3; 7 nucleotides align to TRBD2. The ends lost 5 bases at V and 2 bases at J; junction bases unmatched: 10. Germline assignment: CDR1 LGHDT and CDR2 YNNKEL (reference sequence). This CDR3 is 16 amino acids long. Here the CDR3 reads CASSLPSTSITDTQYF. As DNA, the CDR3 is TGTGCCAGCAGCTTGCCGTCGACTAGCATCACAGATACGCAGTATTTT.

This clonotype was seen more than once but under ten times. The CDR3 DNA follows: TGTGCCAGCAGTGAAGAGGTCATCGGGAAAGCTTTCTTT. It specifies CASSEEVIGKAFF. The rearrangement links TRBV2 to TRBJ1-1, with no clear D. With 1 base removed from V and 9 bases from J, the gap between germline ends came to 12 bases. There are 13 residues in the CDR3. Germline CDR1 and CDR2: SNHLY and FYNNEI.

At least ten counts were recorded for this clonotype. V usage is TRBV7-2 and J usage is TRBJ2-3, with a tentative D call TRBD2 (6 bases). From germline, CDR1 is SGHTA and CDR2 FQGNSA. The V gene lost 4 bases and the J gene lost 10 bases, with 15 bases spanning the gap. The CDR3 contains 13 residues. The CDR3 region is CASSSSLAKAQYF. In DNA form, the CDR3 reads TGTGCCAGCAGCTCATCACTAGCTAAGGCGCAGTATTTT.

This clonotype was seen many times. The chain links TRBV6-5 to TRBJ1-4; D is ambiguous. The germline V and J ends were trimmed by 2 bases and 8 bases, with 24 bases remaining between them. CDR3 size: 18 residues. CDR1 is MNHEY, CDR2 SVGAGI, per germline. CDR3 sequence reads: CASSYEKKVGGAHEKLFF. The CDR3 nucleotides read TGTGCCAGCAGTTACGAAAAGAAGGTGGGAGGTGCCCACGAAAAACTGTTTTTT.

This clonotype was detected many times. The CDR3 here is CASSLGFGHLAKNIQYF. The CDR3 coding sequence is TGTGCCAGCAGCTTAGGTTTCGGTCACCTAGCCAAAAACATTCAGTACTTC. The genes are TRBV7-2 and TRBJ2-4; D remains ambiguous. Germline CDR1 and CDR2: SGHTA and FQGNSA. CDR3 length: 17 residues. V lost 1 base, J lost 0 bases, and 13 bases lay in between.

This clonotype was counted only a few times. This chain links TRBV28 with TRBJ2-5; TRBD2 agrees at 9 bases. The germline gives CDR1 MDHEN, CDR2 SYDVKM. The CDR3 totals 11 residues. The CDR3 region is CVAGGQETQYF. In DNA form, the CDR3 reads TGTGTTGCGGGAGGGCAAGAGACCCAGTACTTC.

This clonotype was seen ten or more times. The chain combines TRBV7-2 with TRBJ2-1, with 9 bases matching TRBD1. The CDR3 is 16 amino acids. CDR1 is SGHTA, CDR2 FQGNSA, per germline. V was pared by 5 bases and J by 2 bases, with 7 bases of the junction left unmatched. The CDR3 region is CASSVKGTGTYNEQFF. The CDR3 DNA sequence: TGTGCCAGCAGCGTAAAGGGGACAGGGACCTACAATGAGCAGTTCTTC.

The J gene is TRBJ2-1, the V gene TRBV29-1, with D tentatively TRBD2 (6 bases). The germline gives CDR1 SQVTM, CDR2 ANQGSEA. This CDR3 contains 16 residues. With 6 bases removed from V and 4 bases from J, the gap between germline ends came to 22 bases. The CDR3 bases are TGCAGCGTCGTATATCCATTGGGACTCGTATACAATGAGCAGTTCTTC. Encoded protein: CSVVYPLGLVYNEQFF.

This clonotype was detected ten times or more. The chain is built from TRBV24-1 and TRBJ1-2; D not resolved. Germline V gene data show CDR1 as KGHDR and CDR2 as SFDVKD. This CDR3 region has 13 residues. The V end was cut by 5 bases, the J end by 4 bases, with 10 bases between. DNA of the CDR3: TGTGCCACCAGTGCCGCCGACCTCTATGGCTACACCTTC. Encoded protein: CATSAADLYGYTF.

This clonotype was recorded at least ten times. This chain joins TRBV24-1 and TRBJ2-2, with 7 bases aligning to TRBD1. Per germline, CDR1 KGHDR and CDR2 SFDVKD. The CDR3 length is 17 residues. J lost 0 bases, V lost 5 bases, and 8 bases had no gene match. CDR3 loop: CATSVKRGTANTGELFF. The CDR3 nucleotides are TGTGCCACCAGTGTAAAGAGAGGGACAGCGAACACCGGGGAGCTGTTTTTT.

The sample holds a few counts of this clonotype. The gene calls are TRBV2 and TRBJ2-1; no firm D call. With 3 bases removed from V and 11 bases from J, the gap between germline ends came to 11 bases. The germline CDR1 and CDR2 sequences are SNHLY and FYNNEI. This CDR3 contains 12 residues. Here the CDR3 DNA reads TGTGCCAGCAGTGAGGAGTTACTGCAGCAGTTCTTC. It specifies CASSEELLQQFF.

This clonotype has a count of ten or more. V and J are TRBV12-3 or TRBV12-4 and TRBJ1-2; possible D gene TRBD1, 6 bases. The V end was cut by 6 bases, the J end by 11 bases, with 13 bases between. The CDR3 has 11 residues. The CDR3 bases are TGTGCCAGCAGGTCGGGACACAGTTACACCTTC. Amino acid sequence: CASRSGHSYTF.

This clonotype was counted between two and nine times. The rearrangement links TRBV29-1 to TRBJ2-1; the match to TRBD2 covers 8 bases. V lost 1 base, J lost 0 bases, and 5 bases stayed unmatched. The CDR3 is 16 residues long. CDR1 SQVTM and CDR2 ANQGSEA come from the germline V gene. The CDR3 nucleotides read TGCAGCGTTGAAGGGGTAGCGGGAATCTCCTACAATGAGCAGTTCTTC. Translated, it gives CSVEGVAGISYNEQFF.

The table lists this clonotype with a few counts. This rearrangement joins TRBV12-3 or TRBV12-4 to TRBJ1-1; D is unclear. Trimming removed 7 bases from V and 5 bases from J, with 11 bases in between. The CDR3 sequence is 12 residues long. CDR3 sequence: CASTPGDTEAFF. The CDR3 nucleotides are TGTGCCAGCACACCCGGAGATACTGAAGCTTTCTTT.

This clonotype occurred many times. This chain links TRBV6-6 with TRBJ2-7; perhaps TRBD1 as D (6 bases). The CDR3 has 14 amino acids. CDR1 is MNHNY, CDR2 SVGAGI, per germline (reference sequence). V lost 6 bases to trimming and J lost 3 bases, with 15 bases between them. CDR3 region: CASSSGTYIYEQYF. The CDR3 region has the DNA TGTGCCAGCAGCTCCGGGACATATATCTACGAGCAGTACTTC.

The gene calls are TRBV28 and TRBJ2-5, with no clear D. V dropped 8 bases and J dropped 1 base, with 17 bases sitting between them. CDR1 MDHEN and CDR2 SYDVKM come from the germline V gene. CDR3 length: 15 amino acids. This CDR3 reads CASQPGQVTQETQYF. In DNA form, the CDR3 reads TGTGCCAGCCAACCGGGCCAAGTTACCCAAGAGACCCAGTACTTC.

The CDR3 DNA sequence: TGTGCCAGCAGACGGGACACCAAAAACATTCAGTACTTC. Translated: CASRRDTKNIQYF. This chain uses TRBV6-2 or TRBV6-3 with TRBJ2-4; tentatively, D is TRBD1 (6 bases). This CDR3 is built from 13 residues. The germline V gene encodes CDR1 MNHEY and CDR2 SVGEGT. V gave up 6 bases and J gave up 2 bases, with 8 bases separating them.

This clonotype occurred a few times. The rearrangement uses TRBV6-4 and TRBJ2-3; 9 bases are a match to TRBD2. The V gene's germline CDR1 is MRHNA and CDR2 SNTAGT. V gave up 5 bases and J gave up 4 bases; unmatched junction bases: 7. The CDR3 has 15 residues. CDR3 amino acids: CASSPLAGAADTQYF. The CDR3 region has the DNA TGTGCCAGCAGTCCCTTAGCGGGAGCCGCAGATACGCAGTATTTT.

This clonotype occurred many times. This chain links TRBV10-3 with TRBJ1-1; D might be TRBD1 (5 bases). Germline values: CDR1 ENHRY, CDR2 SYGVKD. V was trimmed by 2 bases and J by 2 bases, leaving 15 bases between them. The CDR3 extends over 16 amino acids. The CDR3 region is CAISEKTGQANTEAFF. The CDR3 DNA is TGTGCCATCAGTGAGAAGACGGGGCAGGCAAACACTGAAGCTTTCTTT.

At least ten counts were recorded for this clonotype. This chain links TRBV7-6 with TRBJ1-1; weak D call: TRBD1 (6 bases). The V gene lost 5 bases and the J gene lost 4 bases, with 14 bases spanning the gap. The germline V gene has CDR1 SGHVS and CDR2 FNYEAQ. This CDR3 has 14 amino acids. The CDR3 DNA follows: TGTGCCAGCAGCCAGGAAGGGGGTACCACTGAAGCTTTCTTT. It yields the protein CASSQEGGTTEAFF.

This clonotype has more than one count but fewer than ten. This sequence joins TRBV7-6 and TRBJ2-3, with D possibly being TRBD1 (5 bases). Between the trimmed V and J ends, which lost 5 bases and 4 bases, there was a span of 19 bases. The germline V gene has CDR1 SGHVS and CDR2 FNYEAQ. The CDR3 is 16 residues long. The CDR3 here is CASSLRGGLTSDTQYF. Written as DNA, the CDR3 is TGTGCCAGCAGCCTAAGGGGCGGCCTCACTTCAGATACGCAGTATTTT.

This clonotype has more than one count but fewer than ten. This chain uses TRBV20-1 with TRBJ1-2; 9 bases map to TRBD1. This CDR3 is built from 16 residues. With V trimmed by 3 bases and J by 7 bases, 15 bases remained unmatched. The V gene's germline CDR1 is DFQATT and CDR2 SNEGSKA (reference sequence). CDR3 residues: CSARIPRDRVASGYTF. In DNA, the CDR3 is TGCAGTGCTAGGATTCCCCGGGACAGGGTAGCGAGTGGCTACACCTTC.

This chain links TRBV6-5 with TRBJ2-4; D is ambiguous. Deletions cut 5 bases from V and 0 bases from J, with 17 bases between. Per germline, CDR1 MNHEY and CDR2 SVGAGI. The CDR3 length is 17 residues. CDR3 protein: CASSRRPSILAKNIQYF. CDR3 DNA: TGTGCCAGCAGTCGGCGCCCGTCTATATTAGCCAAAAACATTCAGTACTTC.

This clonotype was observed many times. The rearrangement links TRBV7-3 to TRBJ2-1; 11 bases match TRBD2. This CDR3 contains 18 residues. Losses at the gene ends were 2 bases for V and 7 bases for J; bases not matched to a gene: 13. The germline gives CDR1 SGHTA, CDR2 FQGTGA. Here the CDR3 reads CASSLYPPLAGARNEQFF. DNA for the CDR3: TGTGCCAGCAGCTTATATCCCCCACTAGCGGGAGCGAGGAATGAGCAGTTCTTC.

This clonotype was recorded at least ten times. The J gene is TRBJ2-3, the V gene TRBV2; D is unclear. This CDR3 comprises 14 residues. The V end lost 2 bases, the J end lost 6 bases, and 12 bases lay between the germline ends. Germline values: CDR1 SNHLY, CDR2 FYNNEI. The CDR3: CASSERFPSDTQYF. CDR3 DNA: TGTGCCAGCAGTGAAAGGTTCCCATCTGATACGCAGTATTTT.

The rearrangement links TRBV7-9 to TRBJ1-5; 10 positions match TRBD1. Per germline, CDR1 SEHNR and CDR2 FQNEAQ (reference sequence). CDR3 length equals 16 residues. With 1 base clipped from V and 8 bases from J, the junction kept 8 bases outside the gene matches. For the CDR3, the DNA is TGTGCCAGCAGCTTAGGTGCCGGGACAGGGGTTGAGCCCCAGCATTTT. It yields the protein CASSLGAGTGVEPQHF.

At least ten counts were recorded for this clonotype. The chain has TRBV7-9 and TRBJ2-7; 11 bases match TRBD1. The CDR3 extends over 14 amino acids. From germline, CDR1 is SEHNR and CDR2 FQNEAQ (reference sequence). V lost 5 bases and J lost 2; bases outside the gene matches: 2. CDR3 DNA sequence: TGTGCCAGCAGCGGGACAGGGGGGACCTACGAGCAGTACTTC. This codes for CASSGTGGTYEQYF.

This clonotype was detected ten times or more. The rearrangement joins TRBV7-2 to TRBJ2-1; maybe TRBD1 (6 bases). Germline assignment: CDR1 SGHTA and CDR2 FQGNSA. V was trimmed by 1 base and J by 7 bases, leaving 11 bases between them. CDR3 length equals 14 residues. CDR3 amino acids: CASSLVPGVNEQFF. In nucleotides, the CDR3 is TGTGCCAGCAGCTTAGTGCCAGGGGTAAATGAGCAGTTCTTC.

This clonotype was found many times. V and J are TRBV29-1 and TRBJ2-1, with D possibly matching TRBD1 (6 bases). The CDR3 length is 13 residues. CDR1 and CDR2 from the germline V gene are SQVTM and ANQGSEA. The V end lost 6 bases, the J end lost 6 bases, and 15 bases lay between the germline ends. CDR3 sequence: CSVRRGAVNEQFF. The CDR3 DNA sequence: TGCAGCGTCCGCAGGGGTGCAGTCAATGAGCAGTTCTTC.

This clonotype was observed at least ten times. The chain recombines TRBV2 with TRBJ2-7; TRBD1 aligns across 11 bases. V shed 5 bases, J shed 5 bases, and the junction held 2 bases outside the gene matches. Germline V gene lookup returns CDR1 SNHLY and CDR2 FYNNEI. The CDR3 extends over 13 amino acids. CDR3 amino acids: CASSRGQGDEQYF. The CDR3 region has the DNA TGTGCCAGCAGTAGGGGACAGGGGGACGAGCAGTACTTC.

The genes are TRBV12-3 or TRBV12-4 and TRBJ2-1, with D unresolved. V was trimmed by 6 bases and J by 8 bases, leaving 14 bases between them. The CDR3 loop spans 13 amino acids. The CDR3 DNA is TGTGCCAGCAGACCGATCGCTAGGGATGAGCAGTTCTTC. This sequence encodes CASRPIARDEQFF.